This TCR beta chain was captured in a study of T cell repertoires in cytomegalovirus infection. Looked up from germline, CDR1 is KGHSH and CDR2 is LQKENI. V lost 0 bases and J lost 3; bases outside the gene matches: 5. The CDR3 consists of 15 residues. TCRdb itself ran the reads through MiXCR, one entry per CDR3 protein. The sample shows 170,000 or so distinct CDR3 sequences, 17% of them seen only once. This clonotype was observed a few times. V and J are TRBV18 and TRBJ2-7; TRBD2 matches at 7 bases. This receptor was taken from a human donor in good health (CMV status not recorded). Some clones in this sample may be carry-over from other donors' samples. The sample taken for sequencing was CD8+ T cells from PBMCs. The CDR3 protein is CASSPPVREGYEQYF. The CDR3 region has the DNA TGTGCCAGCTCACCACCGGTCAGGGAGGGCTACGAGCAGTACTTC.